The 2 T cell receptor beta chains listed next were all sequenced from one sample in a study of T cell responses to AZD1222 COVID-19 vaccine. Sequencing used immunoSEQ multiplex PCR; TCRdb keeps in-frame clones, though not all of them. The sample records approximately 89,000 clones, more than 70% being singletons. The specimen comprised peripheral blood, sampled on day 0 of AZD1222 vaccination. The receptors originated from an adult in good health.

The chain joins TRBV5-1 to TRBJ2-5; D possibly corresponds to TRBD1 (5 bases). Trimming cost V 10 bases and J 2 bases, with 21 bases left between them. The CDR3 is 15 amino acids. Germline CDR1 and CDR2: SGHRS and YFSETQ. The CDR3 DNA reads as TGCGCCGCCGGGCCTACAGGCTCAGGGCAAGAGACCCAGTACTTC. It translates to CAAGPTGSGQETQYF.

CDR3 DNA sequence: TGTGCCAGCAGCTTAGAGGTCGAAGGAAACACCATATATTTT. Its protein product is CASSLEVEGNTIYF. The V gene is TRBV7-9, the J gene TRBJ1-3; D gene unclear. V lost 1 base and J 4 bases, leaving 8 bases between the germline ends. There are 14 residues in the CDR3. Germline loops: CDR1 SEHNR, CDR2 FQNEAQ (reference sequence).